Detailed here is one T cell receptor (beta chain). Its antigen is still unknown. The CDR3 totals 18 residues. Trimming took off 2 bases at V and 3 bases at J, with 22 bases between the two ends. Germline V gene sequence: CDR1 SEHNR, CDR2 FQNEAQ (reference sequence). This sample stems from a study of T cell responses to AZD1222 COVID-19 vaccine. The table came from immunoSEQ multiplex PCR; TCRdb's copy has only in-frame clones and leaves some out. The sample holds 75,000 to 90,000 clones, more than 85% seen once. The study's findings and limits: At 160-218 and 743-854, vaccine-associated CD4 TCRs were dominant, and they spanned spike. Recipients of two AZD1222 doses showed rising Spike-specific TCR breadth and depth. The donor cohort was predominantly white British with a female majority, and clonal diversity may have been underestimated.

This chain links TRBV7-9 with TRBJ1-1; D is perhaps TRBD1 (5 bases). The receptor was derived from an adult who received the AZD1222 COVID-19 vaccine. The specimen was peripheral blood, collected 28 days after the second AZD1222 dose. DNA of the CDR3: TGTGCCAGCAGCTTATTGGAGGGGCGTCGCGTGAGGGACACTGAAGCTTTCTTT. Its protein is CASSLLEGRRVRDTEAFF.